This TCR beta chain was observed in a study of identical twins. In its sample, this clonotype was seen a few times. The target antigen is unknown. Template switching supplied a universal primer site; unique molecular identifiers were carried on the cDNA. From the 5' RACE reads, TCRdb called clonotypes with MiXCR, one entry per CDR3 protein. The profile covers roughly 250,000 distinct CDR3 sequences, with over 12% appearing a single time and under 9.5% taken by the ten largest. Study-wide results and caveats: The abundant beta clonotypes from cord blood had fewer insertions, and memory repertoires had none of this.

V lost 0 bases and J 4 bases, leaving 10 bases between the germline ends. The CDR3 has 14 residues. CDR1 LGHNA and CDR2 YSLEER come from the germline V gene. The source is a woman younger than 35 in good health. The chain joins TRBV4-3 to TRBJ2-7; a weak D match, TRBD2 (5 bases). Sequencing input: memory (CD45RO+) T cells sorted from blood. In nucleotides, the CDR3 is TGCGCCAGCAGCCAAGATCGGGGAGAATACGAGCAGTACTTC. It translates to CASSQDRGEYEQYF.